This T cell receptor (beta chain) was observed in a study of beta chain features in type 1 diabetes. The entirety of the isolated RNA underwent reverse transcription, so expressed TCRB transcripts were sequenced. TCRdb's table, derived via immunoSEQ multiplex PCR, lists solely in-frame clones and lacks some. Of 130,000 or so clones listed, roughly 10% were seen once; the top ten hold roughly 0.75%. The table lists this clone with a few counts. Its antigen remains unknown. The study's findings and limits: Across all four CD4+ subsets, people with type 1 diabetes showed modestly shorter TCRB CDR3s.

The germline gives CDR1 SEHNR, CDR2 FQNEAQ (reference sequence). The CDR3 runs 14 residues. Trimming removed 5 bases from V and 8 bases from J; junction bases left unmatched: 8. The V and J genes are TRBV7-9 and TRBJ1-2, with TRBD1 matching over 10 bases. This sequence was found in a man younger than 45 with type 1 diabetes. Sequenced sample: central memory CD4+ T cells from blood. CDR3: CASSPGTGEGGYTF. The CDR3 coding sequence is TGTGCCAGCAGCCCCGGGACAGGGGAAGGAGGCTACACCTTC.